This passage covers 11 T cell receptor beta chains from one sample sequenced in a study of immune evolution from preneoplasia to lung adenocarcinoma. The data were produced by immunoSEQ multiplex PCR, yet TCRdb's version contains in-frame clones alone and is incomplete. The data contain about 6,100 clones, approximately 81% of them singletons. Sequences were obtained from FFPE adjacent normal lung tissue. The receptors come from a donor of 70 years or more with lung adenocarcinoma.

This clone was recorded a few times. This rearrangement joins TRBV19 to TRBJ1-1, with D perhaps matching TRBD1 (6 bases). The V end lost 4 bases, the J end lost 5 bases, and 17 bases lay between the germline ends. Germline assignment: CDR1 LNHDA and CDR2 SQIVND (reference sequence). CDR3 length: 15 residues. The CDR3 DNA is TGTGCCAGTAGTACCCTCGGGGGGCTAGGGACTGAAGCTTTCTTT. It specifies CASSTLGGLGTEAFF.

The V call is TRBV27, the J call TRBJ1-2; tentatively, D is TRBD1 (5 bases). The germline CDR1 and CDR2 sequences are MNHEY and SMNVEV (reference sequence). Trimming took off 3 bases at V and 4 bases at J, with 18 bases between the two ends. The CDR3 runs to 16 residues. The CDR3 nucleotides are TGTGCCAGCAGTTTCCTAACCCCGGGACTCAGCTATGGCTACACCTTC. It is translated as CASSFLTPGLSYGYTF.

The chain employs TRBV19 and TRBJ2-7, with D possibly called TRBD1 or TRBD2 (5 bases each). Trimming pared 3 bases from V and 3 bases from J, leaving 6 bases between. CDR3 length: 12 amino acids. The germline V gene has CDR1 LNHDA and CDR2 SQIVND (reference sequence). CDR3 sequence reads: CASSMRGYEQYF. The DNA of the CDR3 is TGTGCCAGTAGTATGAGGGGCTACGAGCAGTACTTC.

The CDR3 protein is CASSLRSTGEYGYTF. Here the CDR3 DNA reads TGCGCCAGCAGCCTACGCTCCACGGGAGAATATGGCTACACCTTC. The rearrangement links TRBV4-1 to TRBJ1-2; D gene unclear. Germline-derived CDR1 and CDR2 are MGHRA and YSYEKL. With 4 bases removed from V and 5 bases from J, the gap between germline ends came to 17 bases. The CDR3 runs 15 residues.

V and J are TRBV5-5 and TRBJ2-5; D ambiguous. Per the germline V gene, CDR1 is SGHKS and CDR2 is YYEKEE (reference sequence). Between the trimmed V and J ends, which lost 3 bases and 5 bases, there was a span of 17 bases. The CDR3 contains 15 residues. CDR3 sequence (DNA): TGTGCCAGCAGCTCATCGACGGGCTATATGGAGACCCAGTACTTC. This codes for CASSSSTGYMETQYF.

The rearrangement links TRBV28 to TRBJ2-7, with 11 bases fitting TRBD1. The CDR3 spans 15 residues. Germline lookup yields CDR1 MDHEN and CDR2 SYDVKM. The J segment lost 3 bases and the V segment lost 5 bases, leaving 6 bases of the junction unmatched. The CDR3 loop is CASSLTGTGGYEQYF. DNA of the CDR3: TGTGCCAGCAGTCTAACCGGGACAGGGGGCTACGAGCAGTACTTC.

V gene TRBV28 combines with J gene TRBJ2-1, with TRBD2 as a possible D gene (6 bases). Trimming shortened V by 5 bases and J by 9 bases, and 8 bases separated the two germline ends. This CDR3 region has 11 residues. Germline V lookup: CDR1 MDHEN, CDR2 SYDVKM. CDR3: CASSDGGEQFF. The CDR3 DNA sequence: TGTGCCAGCAGTGACGGGGGTGAGCAGTTCTTC.

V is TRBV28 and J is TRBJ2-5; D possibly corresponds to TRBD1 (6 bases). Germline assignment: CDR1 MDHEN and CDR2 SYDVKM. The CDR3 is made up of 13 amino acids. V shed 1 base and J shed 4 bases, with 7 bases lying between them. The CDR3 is CASSLSGVETQYF. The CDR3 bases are TGTGCCAGCAGTTTATCAGGGGTAGAGACCCAGTACTTC.

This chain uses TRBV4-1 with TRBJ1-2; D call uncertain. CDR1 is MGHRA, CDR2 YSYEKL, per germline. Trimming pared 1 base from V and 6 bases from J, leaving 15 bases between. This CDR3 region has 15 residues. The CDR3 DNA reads TGCGCCAGCAGCCAAGTGTTGGCAGAAAGTGATGGCTACACCTTC. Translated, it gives CASSQVLAESDGYTF.

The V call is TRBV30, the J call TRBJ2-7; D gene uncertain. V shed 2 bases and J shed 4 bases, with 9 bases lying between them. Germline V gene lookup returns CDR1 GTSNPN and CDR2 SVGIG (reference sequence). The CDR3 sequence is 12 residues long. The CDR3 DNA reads TGTGCCTGGAGTCCACGGACGTACGAGCAGTACTTC. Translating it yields CAWSPRTYEQYF.

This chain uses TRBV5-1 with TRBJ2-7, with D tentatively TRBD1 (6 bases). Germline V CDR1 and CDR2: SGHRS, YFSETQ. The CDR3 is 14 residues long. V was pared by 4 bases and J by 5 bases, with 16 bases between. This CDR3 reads CASSAQISGDEQYF. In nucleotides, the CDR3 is TGCGCCAGCAGCGCGCAAATTTCAGGGGACGAGCAGTACTTC.